This T cell receptor beta chain was observed in a study of blood T cell repertoires in COVID-19. Study overall: Italy, Spain and the United States were the sources of the convalescent and acute COVID-19 samples. T cells, B-cell-depleted T cells, or PBMCs provided the cDNA or gDNA that served as material.

This CDR3 has 14 residues. V lost 2 bases and J lost 1, with 6 bases in between. Per germline, CDR1 MNHEY and CDR2 SVGEGT. In the source study's methods: Researchers report that nucleated cell counts were estimated from reference gene primer amplification. Method: immunoSEQ multiplex PCR; TCRdb's copy keeps in-frame clones and lacks some. That table is the source of V, J and clone size, and D and trimming were worked out from the DNA. The sample lists about 38,000 clones; 70% to 90% were seen once. Recruited during active infection, patients (from Seattle) were subsequently followed longitudinally. The source material was peripheral blood. The chain couples TRBV6-2 or TRBV6-3 to TRBJ1-3; no clear D. The receptor was derived from a man aged 60 to 69 with COVID-19, enrolled during active disease. CDR3 sequence: CASSYHNSGNTIYF. The CDR3 coding sequence is TGTGCCAGCAGTTACCACAATTCTGGAAACACCATATATTTT.